The next 10 T cell receptor beta chains were all read from a single sample in a study of tumor-infiltrating lymphocytes in primary liver carcinoma. The authors made TCR beta cDNA from 500 to 600 ng total RNA with a constant-region primer. Nested multiplex PCR, run for three rounds with slightly modified ARM-PCR, yielded TCR beta libraries. The first two PCR rounds used TRBV1-TRBV30 forward primers with a C-beta reverse primer, around 10 cycles each. TCRdb itself ran the multiplex PCR reads through MiXCR, one entry per CDR3 protein. Of about 210,000 distinct CDR3 sequences listed, about 85% were seen once; the top ten hold 15% to 20%. Unsorted bulk tissue of roughly 17-33 mg yielded co-extracted RNA and DNA. The material sequenced was tumor tissue from primary liver carcinoma. The source is a man aged 35-49 years with primary liver carcinoma and hepatitis B virus infection.

The J gene is TRBJ1-6, the V gene TRBV29-1; tentatively, D is TRBD1 (5 bases). This CDR3 region has 13 residues. V dropped 4 bases and J dropped 9 bases, with 13 bases sitting between them. Germline V CDR1 and CDR2: SQVTM, ANQGSEA. CDR3 sequence (DNA): TGCAGCGTTGCACAGGAGAGCGGTTCACCCCTCCACTTT. Residues: CSVAQESGSPLHF.

The V gene is TRBV5-1, the J gene TRBJ2-3; D is uncertain. Germline assignment: CDR1 SGHRS and CDR2 YFSETQ. V lost 1 base to trimming and J lost 3 bases, with 15 bases between them. The CDR3 has 16 amino acids. CDR3 nucleotides: TGCGCCAGCAGCTTGATGACGGGCGGCAGTACAGATACGCAGTATTTT. Translation: CASSLMTGGSTDTQYF. Looking up the rest from reference TRBV5-1 and TRBJ2-3 gives the full variable domain: KAGVTQTPRYLIKTRGQQVTLSCSPISGHRSVSWYQQTPGQGLQFLFEYFSETQRNKGNFPGRFSGRQFSNSRSEMNVSTLELGDSALYLCASSLMTGGSTDTQYFGPGTRLTVL.

This clonotype was recorded only once. Relative to the germline gene, one junction end is altered; a read error may explain this. V gene TRBV7-9 combines with J gene TRBJ2-7; no clear D. Germline V gene sequence: CDR1 SEHNR, CDR2 FQNEAQ (reference sequence). This CDR3 region has 13 residues. Here the CDR3 DNA reads TGTGCCAGCAACTTAAACGTTCTGCCGGTTCCGTACTTC. This translates into CASNLNVLPVPYF.

A word on this clonotype: One end of the junction does not line up with germline, which may come from a read error. J is TRBJ2-5 and V is TRBV12-3 or TRBV12-4; D remains ambiguous. CDR3 length equals 13 residues. The CDR3 spells CASNLRSEETQYF. In nucleotides, the CDR3 is TGTGCCAGCAATTTGAGGTCTGAAGAGACCCAGTATTTC.

A word on this clonotype: The junction differs from germline at one of its ends, possibly a read error. The chain has TRBV29-1 and TRBJ2-2; 11 positions match TRBD2. CDR3 length: 15 residues. The V gene's germline CDR1 is SQVTM and CDR2 ANQGSEA. Here the CDR3 DNA reads TGCAGCGTTGAACTAGCGGGAGGTTACACCGGGGAACTGTTTTTT. Encoded protein: CSVELAGGYTGELFF.

Many counts were recorded for this clonotype. This chain connects TRBV7-8 to TRBJ1-1; D not resolved. This CDR3 has 17 amino acids. Per the germline V gene, CDR1 is SGHVS and CDR2 is FQNEAQ. V gave up 1 base and J gave up 0 bases, with 15 bases separating them. The CDR3 bases are TGTGCCAGCAGCTTAGTAAGGGTCGAGGCCTTGAACACTGAAGCTTTCTTT. This sequence encodes CASSLVRVEALNTEAFF.

A word on this clonotype: A junction end diverges from the germline sequence, so it may reflect a read error. The V and J genes are TRBV6-6 and TRBJ1-1; TRBD1 aligns across 7 bases. In germline, CDR1 is MNHNY, CDR2 SVGAGI (reference sequence). CDR3 length: 13 residues. CDR3 sequence: CASGTGVTTKAFF. CDR3 bases: TGTGCCAGCGGCACAGGGGTGACCACTAAAGCTTTCTTT.

This chain uses TRBV5-5 with TRBJ1-5, with D perhaps TRBD1 (6 bases). This CDR3 comprises 15 residues. Germline V CDR1 and CDR2: SGHKS, YYEKEE (reference sequence). V gave up 9 bases and J gave up 5 bases, with 21 bases separating them. Here the CDR3 reads CANSSLDSPDQPQHF. In DNA form, the CDR3 reads TGTGCCAATAGTTCCTTGGACAGCCCCGATCAGCCCCAGCATTTT. The full variable domain, in which reference TRBV5-5 and TRBJ1-5 provide the parts outside the CDR3, is DAGVTQSPTHLIKTRGQQVTLRCSPISGHKSVSWYQQVLGQGPQFIFQYYEKEERGRGNFPDRFSARQFPNYSSELNVNALLLGDSALYLCANSSLDSPDQPQHFGDGTRLSIL.

For this clonotype: A read error may account for a junction end that differs from germline. The chain links TRBV6-1 to TRBJ2-1; 11 bases agree with TRBD1. CDR3 length: 15 amino acids. The germline V gene has CDR1 MNHNS and CDR2 SASEGT. The CDR3 reads CASSGDRGFSNKQLF. In DNA form, the CDR3 reads TGTGCCAGCAGTGGGGACAGGGGGTTTAGCAATAAGCAGTTATTC.

Concerning this clonotype itself: The junction departs from germline at one end; a sequencing error may be responsible. The chain couples TRBV6-5 to TRBJ2-1, with 7 bases matching TRBD1. Germline CDR1 is MNHEY and CDR2 is SVGAGI. This CDR3 contains 16 residues. Written as DNA, the CDR3 is TGTGTCAGCAGGAGCACCGGGACAGCCTCCTACAATGAGCAATTCTTC. Translation gives CVSRSTGTASYNEQFF.